This TCR beta chain was sequenced in a study of blood T cell repertoires in COVID-19. The V end lost 4 bases, the J end lost 7 bases, and 14 bases lay between the germline ends. In germline, CDR1 is SGHVS, CDR2 FQNEAQ. The CDR3 sequence is 15 residues long. In the authors' methods: Counts of nucleated cells, estimated from reference gene primer amplification, were obtained. Sequencing was performed with immunoSEQ multiplex PCR; in TCRdb, only in-frame clones are kept and a portion is missing. Clone size and V and J calls were adopted from that table, with D and trimming inferred from the DNA. The sample includes 85,000 to 90,000 clones, more than 70% seen only once; the top ten take roughly 25%.

V gene TRBV7-8 combines with J gene TRBJ1-6; D is uncertain. This TCR came from a human donor in a cohort sampled during active COVID-19. Source material: peripheral blood. CDR3 residues: CASSSREGDNSPLHF. CDR3 nucleotide sequence: TGTGCCAGCAGCTCCCGGGAGGGTGACAATTCACCCCTCCACTTT.